The present T cell receptor (beta chain) was sequenced within a study of human T cells and chemical hapten exposure (dated by TCRdb to the early 2020s). Regarding the complete study: For sensitization, 2% DPC in acetone was applied to a roughly 2 cm by roughly 2 cm area of upper inner arm skin. Weekly therapeutic DPC doses were additionally applied to the scalp of patients throughout the approximately 25-week study period. Patch tests used Finn chambers with 0.01% DPC on the upper back, scored after 6 days by International Contact Dermatitis Research Group standards. Alopecia areata with under or over 50% scalp involvement, alopecia totalis and alopecia universalis were represented in the patient cohort, which was mostly female. The libraries were sequenced as a pool, and the TCR yield per sample differed mostly because of small variations in library volumes within the pool. Peripheral blood TCR repertoire changes were tracked in vivo in alopecia patients during primary and secondary sensitization to the hapten diphenylcyclopropenone (DPC). Blood samples were taken from patients before sensitization (week 0) and then at 2, 6 and about 24 weeks after DPC sensitization. Roughly 30 alopecia patients provided blood for TCR sequencing at one to four time points (pre-sensitization, 2, 6 and 24 weeks). The paper's findings and limits, for the study overall: The number of PT1 expanded TCRs positively correlated with patch test score, significant at thresholds 8, 16 and 32 but not 4. The number of TCRs above 1 in 1000 frequency did not change with DPC sensitization; there was no evidence of global repertoire structure alterations. Expanded TCRs formed significantly more large CDR3 similarity clusters than pre-sensitization or healthy control sets, consistent with antigen-driven responses. Because all patients had alopecia, a presumed autoimmune disease, the immune response of the patients might differ from that of healthy individuals. After repeated subsampling, changes were observed in the strength of the expansion versus patch-test correlation and in the threshold at which the correlation became significant.

This clonotype has just a few counts. Its antigen is not yet known. Relative to the germline gene, one junction end is altered; a read error may explain this. Taken from cysteine to phenylalanine, the CDR3 has 14 residues. The read is trimmed to its CDR3 DNA, 42 bases read in frame from base 1. The CDR1 and CDR2 encoded by the germline V gene (reference sequence) are LGHDT and YNNKEL. This specimen's time point label, per the study, means: patch test 3, about 24 weeks after DPC sensitization. The treatment or condition label, as the study defines it: therapeutic diphenylcyclopropenone sensitization with weekly scalp DPC. Blood at each patch-test visit was drawn before the patch test was applied. Patients were eligible if aged 18 to 70, diagnosed with alopecia and judged suitable for DPC therapy, and pregnant patients were excluded. Total RNA was extracted from unfractionated whole blood that had been collected in Tempus Blood RNA tubes.

Library construction relied on RACE. Reads for this sample came from a NextSeq 500. During library preparation, unique molecular identifiers were attached to individual cDNA molecules so that TCRs could be counted in a quantitative, reproducible way. Both TCR alpha and TCR beta chains were sequenced from each blood RNA sample. In the original analysis: A median of about 100,000 TCRs per sample was observed, with a range of roughly 20,000 to 750,000. The Decombinator software suite was used to annotate the V, J and CDR3 of the TCR reads. Every sample was subsampled to the same number of TCRs (28,000) for the PS versus PT1 abundance plots. TCRs were defined as expanded if absent before sensitization and observed at least eight times at the 2-week time point. TCRdb reprocessed the public reads (quality trimming at Q25 with fastp, clone calling with MiXCR) and kept in-frame beta chains. Each entry is one CDR3 protein sequence, shown with its most common DNA and genes. The V and J calls follow TCRdb's processing rather than the paper's. Present in this sample are under 200,000 distinct CDR3 sequences, approximately 30% of which were seen just once. 2.1% of the sample is held by the ten biggest clonotypes.

The sequence was collected from a woman aged 18-29 years with alopecia areata. Some clones in this sample may be carry-over from other donors' samples. The rearranged segments are TRBV3-1 and TRBJ2-7, with a tentative D call of TRBD1 or TRBD2, each matching 6 bases. This sample comprised whole blood, obtained in connection with sensitization to the hapten diphenylcyclopropenone (DPC). The DNA is as follows: TGTGCCAGCAACCAAGAGTCGGAGGGGGACGAGCAGTACTTC. It encodes CASNQESEGDEQYF.